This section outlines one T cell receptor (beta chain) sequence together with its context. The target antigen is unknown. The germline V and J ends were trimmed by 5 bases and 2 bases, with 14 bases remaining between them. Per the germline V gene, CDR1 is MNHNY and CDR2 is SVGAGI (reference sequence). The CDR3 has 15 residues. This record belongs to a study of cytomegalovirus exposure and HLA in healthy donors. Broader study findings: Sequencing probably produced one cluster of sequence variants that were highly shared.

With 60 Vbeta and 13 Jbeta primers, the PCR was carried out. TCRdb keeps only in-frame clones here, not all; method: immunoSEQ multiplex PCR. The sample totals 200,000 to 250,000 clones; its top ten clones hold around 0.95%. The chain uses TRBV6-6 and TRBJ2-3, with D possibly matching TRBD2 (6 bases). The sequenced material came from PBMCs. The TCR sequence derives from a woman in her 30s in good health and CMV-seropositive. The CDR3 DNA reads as TGTGCCAGCAGTACAAGACTAGACTACACAGATACGCAGTATTTT. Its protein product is CASSTRLDYTDTQYF.